This entry describes one T cell receptor (beta chain). The sample is drawn from a study of T cell repertoires in cytomegalovirus infection. Germline V gene data show CDR1 as DFQATT and CDR2 as SNEGSKA (reference sequence). J was trimmed by 7 bases and V by 4 bases; bases with no gene match: 7. This CDR3 comprises 14 residues. A single record per CDR3 protein comes from TCRdb applying MiXCR to the reads. Of about 320,000 distinct CDR3 sequences in the sample, 8% to 9.5% were seen once. This receptor was identified in a human donor in good health (CMV status not recorded). Some clones in this sample may be carry-over from other donors' samples. Sequencing was performed on PBMCs. The V call is TRBV20-1, the J call TRBJ1-2; 12 bases map to TRBD1. DNA of the CDR3: TGCAGTGCTACACCGGGACAGGGGGCGGCTGGCTACACCTTC. It codes for CSATPGQGAAGYTF.